One and the same sample provided the 4 T cell receptor beta chains below, sequenced in a study of cytomegalovirus exposure and HLA in healthy donors. The PCR employed 60 Vbeta primers together with 13 Jbeta primers. Data came from immunoSEQ multiplex PCR; TCRdb stores just in-frame clones and leaves some out. Altogether 90,000 to 120,000 clones are present, about 77% being singletons, with the ten largest covering less than 5%. Sequencing used PBMCs. The source is a woman aged 18-30 years in good health and CMV-seropositive.

The chain recombines TRBV6-5 with TRBJ1-1; TRBD1 matches at 7 bases. Trimming took 0 bases from V and 3 from J; bases not matched to a gene: 4. This CDR3 spans 15 amino acids. Germline values: CDR1 MNHEY, CDR2 SVGAGI. The CDR3 sequence: CASSYSFTGDTEAFF. CDR3 DNA: TGTGCCAGCAGTTACTCGTTCACAGGGGACACTGAAGCTTTCTTT.

V and J are TRBV27 and TRBJ1-1, with TRBD1 identical over 8 bases. This CDR3 spans 17 amino acids. With V trimmed by 1 base and J by 1 base, 8 bases remained unmatched. Germline CDR1 MNHEY, CDR2 SMNVEV (reference sequence). CDR3 sequence (DNA): TGTGCCAGCAGTTTATGGGGGACAGGAGCTGCGAACACTGAAGCTTTCTTT. Translation gives CASSLWGTGAANTEAFF.

The chain links TRBV30 to TRBJ2-2; 8 bases align to TRBD2. V trimming: 4 bases; J trimming: 5 bases; junction bases outside the gene matches: 15. Germline lookup yields CDR1 GTSNPN and CDR2 SVGIG (reference sequence). This CDR3 is 17 amino acids long. CDR3 residues: CAWMENSGVEGTGELFF. CDR3 bases: TGTGCCTGGATGGAGAATAGCGGGGTTGAAGGTACCGGGGAGCTGTTTTTT.

The table lists this clone with a few counts. The chain uses TRBV5-1 and TRBJ2-5; D uncertain. V shed 3 bases and J shed 2 bases, with 11 bases lying between them. The CDR3 length is 14 residues. Germline V gene data show CDR1 as SGHRS and CDR2 as YFSETQ. In DNA form, the CDR3 reads TGCGCCAGCAGCTGGGCCGTAGGACAAGAGACCCAGTACTTC. Translating gives CASSWAVGQETQYF.